The clone carrying this TCR beta chain was counted between two and nine times. The target antigen is unknown. TCRdb re-called the reads with MiXCR, one entry per CDR3 protein. The sample lists around 770,000 distinct CDR3 sequences; 25% to 35% were seen once. This sample was taken from a study of T cell repertoires in cytomegalovirus infection. About the research overall: It was recently identified HLA-C-restricted and well-studied HLA-B-restricted CMV epitopes that the study used. Signatures in public TCR beta sequences pointed to both CMV infection and matching HLA type.

CDR1 is LNHDA, CDR2 SQIVND, per germline (reference sequence). The CDR3 has 12 amino acids. Trimming stripped 5 bases from V and 7 bases from J, with 8 bases between. Findings and limits, study-wide: What dominated the ex vivo response were HLA-C-restricted CMV-specific TCR beta clonotypes. There were carriers of CMV plus the relevant HLA, and cumulative public TCR beta family frequency identified them.

Sequenced material: cultured CD8+ T cells from PBMCs, taken from culture after CMV antigen stimulation. The origin of this receptor is a human donor in good health (CMV status not recorded). Some clones in this sample may be carry-over from other donors' samples. V is TRBV19 and J is TRBJ1-4; D unresolved. CDR3 in DNA: TGTGCCAGTAGTGGAATTGGTGAAAAACTGTTTTTT. Protein product: CASSGIGEKLFF.